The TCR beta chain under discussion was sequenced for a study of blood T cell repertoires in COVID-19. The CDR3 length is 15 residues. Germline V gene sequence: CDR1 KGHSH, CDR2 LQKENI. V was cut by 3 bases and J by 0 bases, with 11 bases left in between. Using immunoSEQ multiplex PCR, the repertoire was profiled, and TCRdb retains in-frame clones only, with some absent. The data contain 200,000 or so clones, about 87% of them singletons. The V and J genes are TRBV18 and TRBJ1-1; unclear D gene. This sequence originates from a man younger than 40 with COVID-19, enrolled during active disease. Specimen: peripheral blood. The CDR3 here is CASSPYVSLNTEAFF. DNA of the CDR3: TGTGCCAGCTCACCCTACGTGAGTCTGAACACTGAAGCTTTCTTT.